This TCR beta chain was profiled in a study of blood T cell repertoires in COVID-19. Study information: The study drew acute and convalescent COVID-19 samples from the United States, Italy and Spain. PBMCs, B-cell-depleted T cells, or T cells provided the cDNA or gDNA that made up the material.

As concerns this clone: The identical CDR3 is also encoded by other nucleotide sequences in the sample.

Only in-frame clones appear in the TCRdb table, and some are missing; sequencing was by immunoSEQ multiplex PCR. In the table there are about 180,000 clones, around 85% of which are singletons. Source material: peripheral blood. The origin of this receptor is a man over 45 with active or convalescent COVID-19.

The CDR3 bases are TGTGCCAGCTCACCACTGCGCGAGCAGTACTTC. It translates to CASSPLREQYF. The V gene is TRBV18, the J gene TRBJ2-7; no clear D gene. The V gene's germline CDR1 is KGHSH and CDR2 LQKENI. The CDR3 has 11 residues. V gave up 1 base and J gave up 6 bases, with 4 bases separating them.